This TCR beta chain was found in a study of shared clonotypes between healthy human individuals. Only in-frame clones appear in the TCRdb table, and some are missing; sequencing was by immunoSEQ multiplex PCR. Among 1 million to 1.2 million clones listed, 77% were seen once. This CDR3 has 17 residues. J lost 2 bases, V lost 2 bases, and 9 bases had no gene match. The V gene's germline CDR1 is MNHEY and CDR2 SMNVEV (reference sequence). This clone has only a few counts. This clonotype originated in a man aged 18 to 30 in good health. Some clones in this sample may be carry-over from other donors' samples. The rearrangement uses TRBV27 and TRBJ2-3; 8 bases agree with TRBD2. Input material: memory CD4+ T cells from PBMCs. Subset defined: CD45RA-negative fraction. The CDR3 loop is CASSLTWVAGTTDTQYF. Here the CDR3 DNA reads TGTGCCAGCAGTTTAACGTGGGTAGCGGGGACCACAGATACGCAGTATTTT.